One and the same sample provided the 7 T cell receptor beta chains below, sequenced in a study of blood T cell repertoires in COVID-19. The table came from immunoSEQ multiplex PCR; TCRdb's copy has only in-frame clones and leaves some out. The repertoire holds roughly 350,000 clones, with around 87% as singletons. The sample taken for sequencing was peripheral blood. These receptors all stem from a woman aged 50 to 65 with COVID-19, enrolled during active disease.

This chain joins TRBV24-1 and TRBJ2-1; D might be TRBD2 (5 bases). The CDR3 has 16 amino acids. Looked up from germline, CDR1 is KGHDR and CDR2 is SFDVKD. V lost 4 bases, J lost 0 bases, and 12 bases lay in between. The CDR3 nucleotides are TGTGCCACCAGTGAGTTAGGACTCAGCTCCTACAATGAGCAGTTCTTC. Amino acids: CATSELGLSSYNEQFF.

The chain links TRBV11-2 to TRBJ1-6; D perhaps matches TRBD1 (5 bases). This CDR3 comprises 16 residues. Germline V gene lookup returns CDR1 SGHAT and CDR2 FQNNGV. Trimming shortened V by 3 bases and J by 0 bases, and 9 bases separated the two germline ends. This CDR3 is CASSFQGHSYNSPLHF. As DNA, the CDR3 is TGTGCCAGCAGCTTTCAAGGACACTCCTATAATTCACCCCTCCACTTT.

The chain combines TRBV15 with TRBJ1-1, with a tentative D call TRBD1 (6 bases). Trimming removed 0 bases at V and 4 bases at J, with 18 bases between. This CDR3 spans 17 amino acids. The germline CDR1 and CDR2 sequences are LNHNV and YYDKDF (reference sequence). The CDR3 here is CATSRDLIRGIVTEAFF. The CDR3, as DNA: TGTGCCACCAGCAGAGATCTCATTAGGGGGATAGTCACTGAAGCTTTCTTT.

The V gene is TRBV5-1, the J gene TRBJ2-1; TRBD1 matches 8 bases. The CDR3 length is 15 residues. V was pared by 3 bases and J by 4 bases, with 6 bases of the junction left unmatched. Germline loops: CDR1 SGHRS, CDR2 YFSETQ. This CDR3 reads CASSSTGELYNEQFF. The DNA for the CDR3 is TGCGCCAGCAGCTCGACAGGGGAACTGTACAATGAGCAGTTCTTC.

The rearrangement joins TRBV10-3 to TRBJ2-7; 7 nucleotides align to TRBD1. After removal of 9 bases from V and 0 bases from J, the junction contained 8 bases not matched to a gene. CDR3 size: 14 residues. Germline V gene sequence: CDR1 ENHRY, CDR2 SYGVKD. CDR3 bases: TGTGCCATAGCACAGGGGCTAAGCTCCTACGAGCAGTACTTC. Amino acid sequence: CAIAQGLSSYEQYF.

The chain recombines TRBV4-2 with TRBJ1-4; no definite D call. The CDR3 has 16 amino acids. Trimming pared 3 bases from V and 0 bases from J, leaving 11 bases between. CDR1 and CDR2 from the germline V gene are LGHNA and YNFKEQ. The CDR3 sequence is CASSQLQYATNEKLFF. The CDR3 coding sequence is TGTGCCAGCAGCCAGTTACAGTATGCAACTAATGAAAAACTGTTTTTT.

The chain joins TRBV11-3 to TRBJ2-1; tentatively, D is TRBD2 (6 bases). The CDR3 has 16 amino acids. Germline V CDR1 and CDR2: SGHNT, YENEEA. Trimming left V 4 bases short and J 7 bases short, with 20 bases between. The CDR3: CASSSIAALLGNEQFF. The CDR3 bases are TGTGCCAGCAGCTCCATAGCGGCTCTCCTAGGGAATGAGCAGTTCTTC.